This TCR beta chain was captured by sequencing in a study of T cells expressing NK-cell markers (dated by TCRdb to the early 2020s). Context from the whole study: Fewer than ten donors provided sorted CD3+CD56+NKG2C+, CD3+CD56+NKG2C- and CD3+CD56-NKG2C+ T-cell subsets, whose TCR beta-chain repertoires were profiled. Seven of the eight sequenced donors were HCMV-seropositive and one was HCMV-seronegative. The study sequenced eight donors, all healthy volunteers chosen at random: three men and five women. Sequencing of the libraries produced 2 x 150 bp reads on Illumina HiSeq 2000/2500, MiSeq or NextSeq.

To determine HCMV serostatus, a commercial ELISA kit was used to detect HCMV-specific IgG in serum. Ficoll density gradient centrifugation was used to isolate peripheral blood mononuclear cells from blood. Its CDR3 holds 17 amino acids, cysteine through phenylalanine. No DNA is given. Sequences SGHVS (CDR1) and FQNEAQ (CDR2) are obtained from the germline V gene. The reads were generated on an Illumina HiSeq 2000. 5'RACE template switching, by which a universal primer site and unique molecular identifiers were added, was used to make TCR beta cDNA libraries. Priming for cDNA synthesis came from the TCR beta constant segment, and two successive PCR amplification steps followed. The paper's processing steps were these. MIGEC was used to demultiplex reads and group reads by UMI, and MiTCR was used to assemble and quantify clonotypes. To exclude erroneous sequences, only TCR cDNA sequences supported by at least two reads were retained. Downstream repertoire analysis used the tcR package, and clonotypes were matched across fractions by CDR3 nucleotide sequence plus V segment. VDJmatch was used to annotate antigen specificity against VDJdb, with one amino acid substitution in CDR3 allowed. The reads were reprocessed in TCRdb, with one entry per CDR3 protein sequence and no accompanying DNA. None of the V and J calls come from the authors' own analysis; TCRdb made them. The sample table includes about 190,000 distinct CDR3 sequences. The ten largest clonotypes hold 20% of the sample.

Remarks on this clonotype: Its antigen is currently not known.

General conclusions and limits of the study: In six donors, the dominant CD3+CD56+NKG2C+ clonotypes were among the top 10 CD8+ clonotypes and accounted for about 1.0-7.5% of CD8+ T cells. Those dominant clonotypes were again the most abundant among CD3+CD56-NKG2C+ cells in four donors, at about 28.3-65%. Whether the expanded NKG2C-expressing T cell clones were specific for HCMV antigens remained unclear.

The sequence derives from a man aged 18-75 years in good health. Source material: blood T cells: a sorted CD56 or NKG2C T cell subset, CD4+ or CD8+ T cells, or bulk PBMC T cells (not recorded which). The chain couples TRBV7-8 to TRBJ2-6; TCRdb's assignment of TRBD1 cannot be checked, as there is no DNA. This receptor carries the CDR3 CASSPTETLLGANVLTF.